The sequence of this TCR beta chain was determined in a study of CD8 T cells in ankylosing spondylitis. General study findings and limits: Previous work reported some of these motif variants in the synovial fluid and blood of reactive arthritis. Matched ankylosing spondylitis synovial fluid reportedly showed significant enrichment of disease-linked clones. Disease-linked clones bore a CD8+ phenotype and were relatively rare in peripheral blood. Ankylosing spondylitis blood appeared to be characterized by a TCR beta motif of 8 or 9 highly homologous variants.

There are many counts of this clonotype. Its specificity is unknown. As the method for making TCR beta libraries, quantitative 5'-RACE with molecular barcodes was used. TCRdb reprocessed the 5' RACE reads via MiXCR and lists one record per CDR3 protein. The sample has fewer than 550,000 distinct CDR3 sequences, approximately 5% seen once; the top ten hold roughly 3.3%. Germline V gene sequence: CDR1 SGHVS, CDR2 FQNEAQ. V lost 2 bases and J lost 2, with 15 bases in between. CDR3 length equals 16 residues. What was sequenced was blood, either unsorted or a sorted T cell fraction (not recorded which). The receptor was isolated from a male donor with ankylosing spondylitis. The chain is built from TRBV7-8 and TRBJ1-2, with TRBD1 as a possible D gene (6 bases). In nucleotides, the CDR3 is TGTGCCAGCAGCTTAACGACCCAGGGGATCAACTATGGCTACACCTTC. Its translation is CASSLTTQGINYGYTF.